What follows are 8 T cell receptor beta chains derived from one specimen sequenced in a study of Graves' ophthalmopathy and Graves' hyperthyroidism. RNA served as the template for amplifying TCR beta CDR3 regions. Following a first-round RT-PCR that used HTBI primers, a second-round multiplex PCR was carried out. Each CDR3 protein gets one entry after TCRdb re-called the multiplex PCR reads with MiXCR. The sample records about 740,000 distinct CDR3 sequences, roughly 41% being singletons. The source material was peripheral blood. These receptors were obtained from an adult man with Graves' ophthalmopathy.

Points on this clonotype: A read error may produce the germline difference seen at one junction end. This rearrangement joins TRBV24-1 to TRBJ1-5; 10 bases align to TRBD1. CDR3 length: 16 residues. Germline assignment: CDR1 KGHDR and CDR2 SFDVKD. The CDR3 here is CASSDPGTGVGQPQHF. The CDR3 DNA is TGTGCCAGCAGTGACCCAGGGACAGGGGTAGGCCAGCCCCAGCATTTT.

The rearrangement uses TRBV14 and TRBJ1-2; D gene unclear. There are 14 residues in the CDR3. CDR1 and CDR2 from the germline V gene are SGHDN and FVKESK. Trimming took off 6 bases at V and 3 bases at J, with 14 bases between the two ends. The CDR3 reads CASSQSSPYYGYTF. Here the CDR3 DNA reads TGTGCCAGCAGTCAGAGCAGCCCATACTATGGCTACACCTTC.

The V and J genes are TRBV9 and TRBJ1-3; TRBD1 might be the D (5 bases). CDR3 length equals 15 residues. The V end was cut by 4 bases, the J end by 2 bases, with 13 bases between. The germline V gene encodes CDR1 SGDLS and CDR2 YYNGEE. The CDR3 protein is CASSTPGTPGNTIYF. The CDR3 DNA reads TGTGCCAGCAGCACTCCCGGGACGCCTGGAAACACCATATATTTT.

This chain connects TRBV2 to TRBJ1-2, with TRBD1 matching 7 bases. CDR3 length equals 13 residues. Germline loops: CDR1 SNHLY, CDR2 FYNNEI. The V and J ends lost 8 bases and 4 bases, in that order; junction bases with no gene match: 7. CDR3 sequence reads: CASPAGTAYGYTF. The CDR3 bases are TGTGCCAGCCCCGCAGGGACAGCCTATGGCTACACCTTC. Together with reference TRBV2 and TRBJ1-2, the CDR3 gives the full variable domain: EPEVTQTPSHQVTQMGQEVILRCVPISNHLYFYWYRQILGQKVEFLVSFYNNEISEKSEIFDDQFSVERPDGSNFTLKIRSTKLEDSAMYFCASPAGTAYGYTFGSGTRLTVV.

A single count supports this clonotype. V gene TRBV15 combines with J gene TRBJ1-2; possibly TRBD1 for D (6 bases). The germline V and J ends were trimmed by 2 bases and 6 bases, with 16 bases remaining between them. The CDR3 has 15 residues. Germline CDR1 and CDR2: LNHNV and YYDKDF (reference sequence). The CDR3 protein is CATSRWGAGWDGYTF. The CDR3 nucleotides read TGTGCCACCAGCAGATGGGGGGCAGGGTGGGATGGCTACACCTTC.

This clonotype was recorded many times. The chain couples TRBV10-3 to TRBJ2-5, with D perhaps matching TRBD1 (6 bases). This CDR3 has 13 residues. V was shortened by 11 bases and J by 5 bases, with 18 bases between the two germline ends. Germline V gene sequence: CDR1 ENHRY, CDR2 SYGVKD. The CDR3 loop is CAARTVEGETQYF. The CDR3 coding sequence is TGTGCCGCGCGGACAGTCGAGGGGGAGACCCAGTACTTC.

This clonotype has a handful of counts. J is TRBJ2-7 and V is TRBV7-9; 7 bases align to TRBD2. The germline gives CDR1 SEHNR, CDR2 FQNEAQ (reference sequence). The CDR3 runs 14 residues. The J segment lost 1 base and the V segment lost 7 bases, leaving 7 bases of the junction unmatched. Here the CDR3 DNA reads TGTGCCAGCAACAAACGGGGGGAGTCCTACGAGCAGTACTTC. Translated: CASNKRGESYEQYF.

The chain carries TRBV10-3 and TRBJ1-5; perhaps TRBD1 as D (6 bases). CDR3 size: 11 residues. V lost 10 bases and J lost 11, with 15 bases in between. Germline V lookup: CDR1 ENHRY, CDR2 SYGVKD. For the CDR3, the DNA is TGTGCCAGCTTCAGGGGTTTGACCCAGCATTTT. This encodes CASFRGLTQHF.